This T cell receptor beta chain was identified in a study of T cell responses to AZD1222 COVID-19 vaccine. Broader study findings: Donors, mostly white British, included more females; clonal diversity was possibly underestimated. Repertoire sampling happened only post peak T cell response.

V dropped 5 bases and J dropped 0 bases, with 1 base sitting between them. In germline, CDR1 is SQVTM, CDR2 ANQGSEA. This CDR3 has 10 amino acids. Measured with immunoSEQ multiplex PCR; TCRdb has only the in-frame clones, and not every one. The sample carries tens of thousands of clones, approximately 91% recorded once. Concerning this clone: Its matching antigen is unknown.

The sequence derives from an adult in good health. The source material was peripheral blood, sampled on day 0 of AZD1222 vaccination. The V gene is TRBV29-1, the J gene TRBJ1-1; D gene ambiguous. The CDR3 sequence: CSVMNTEAFF. CDR3 nucleotides: TGCAGCGTTATGAACACTGAAGCTTTCTTT. The full variable domain, its missing parts supplied by reference TRBV29-1 and TRBJ1-1, is SAVISQKPSRDICQRGTSLTIQCQVDSQVTMMFWYRQQPGQSLTLIATANQGSEATYESGFVIDKFPISRPNLTFSTLTVSNMSPEDSSIYLCSVMNTEAFFGQGTRLTVV.